This T cell receptor (beta chain) was identified during a study of cytomegalovirus exposure and HLA in healthy donors. A multiplex PCR was run with 60 Vbeta primers and 13 Jbeta primers. Methods used by the authors: A later analysis tallied approximately 80 million unique TCR beta chains, around 12 million of them shared. Data came from immunoSEQ multiplex PCR; TCRdb stores just in-frame clones and leaves some out. V and J calls and clone size come straight from that table; D and trimming were deduced from the DNA. The table has roughly 180,000 clones, approximately 9.5% seen once. Whole-study results and caveats: Three chains tied to CMV proved CMV antigen-specific in vitro.

This clone turned up a few times. Its antigen is unknown. CDR1 is ENHRY and CDR2 is SYGVKD in the germline V gene. Unmatched junction bases numbered 11, after V lost 8 bases and J lost 6 bases. The CDR3 length is 15 residues. Sequences were obtained from PBMCs. The chain uses TRBV10-3 and TRBJ2-3; 10 bases match TRBD2. This sequence originates from a woman in her 30s in good health and CMV-seropositive. DNA for the CDR3: TGTGCCATCCAGGAGGCTAGCGGGAGCCTTGATACGCAGTATTTT. Translated: CAIQEASGSLDTQYF.